The 9 T cell receptor beta chains below were found in one sample sequenced in a study of cytomegalovirus exposure and HLA in healthy donors. Vbeta (60) and Jbeta (13) primers were used in the PCR. Sequenced by immunoSEQ multiplex PCR; TCRdb stores in-frame clones only, minus some. The sample contains about 160,000 clones, over 70% of which appear only once. Sequenced material: PBMCs. The receptors stem from a man in his thirties or forties in good health and CMV-seronegative.

The chain couples TRBV6-6 to TRBJ2-1, with a tentative D call TRBD2 (5 bases). V gave up 5 bases and J gave up 6 bases, with 20 bases separating them. The CDR3 totals 16 residues. Looked up from germline, CDR1 is MNHNY and CDR2 is SVGAGI (reference sequence). The CDR3 DNA follows: TGTGCCAGCAGTAATGTAGGTGGAGGTGGGTTCAATGAGCAGTTCTTC. Translated, it gives CASSNVGGGGFNEQFF.

V and J are TRBV27 and TRBJ1-2, with D unresolved. V shed 5 bases and J shed 8 bases, with 6 bases lying between them. Germline assignment: CDR1 MNHEY and CDR2 SMNVEV (reference sequence). The CDR3 sequence is 10 residues long. CDR3 loop: CASSPRGYTF. Written as DNA, the CDR3 is TGTGCCAGCAGTCCTAGAGGCTACACCTTC.

The genes are TRBV30 and TRBJ1-2; no firm D call. The CDR3 is 13 residues long. V gave up 6 bases and J gave up 1 base, with 12 bases separating them. Germline values: CDR1 GTSNPN, CDR2 SVGIG (reference sequence). This CDR3 reads CACPEQLNYGYTF. Here the CDR3 DNA reads TGTGCCTGCCCAGAACAGCTTAACTATGGCTACACCTTC.

This clone was observed a handful of times. The chain has TRBV9 and TRBJ1-1; D might be TRBD1 (6 bases). CDR1 SGDLS and CDR2 YYNGEE come from the germline V gene. The CDR3 has 15 amino acids. V was shortened by 4 bases and J by 4 bases, with 17 bases between the two germline ends. CDR3 sequence reads: CASSLDYRDFTEAFF. The CDR3 DNA follows: TGTGCCAGCAGCCTTGATTACAGGGATTTCACTGAAGCTTTCTTT.

V usage is TRBV9 and J usage is TRBJ2-3; 7 positions match TRBD1. V dropped 0 bases and J dropped 0; count of bases not matched to a gene: 7. Germline V CDR1 and CDR2: SGDLS, YYNGEE. CDR3 length: 17 residues. CDR3 nucleotide sequence: TGTGCCAGCAGCGTAGGGACAGGAGAACTAAGCACAGATACGCAGTATTTT. As protein: CASSVGTGELSTDTQYF.

This chain links TRBV5-6 with TRBJ1-4, with 7 nucleotides matching TRBD1. This CDR3 is built from 17 residues. Germline V CDR1 and CDR2: SGHDT, YYEEEE. V lost 6 bases, J lost 8 bases, and 19 bases stayed unmatched. CDR3 amino acids: CASTILKGKTGLEKLFF. In DNA form, the CDR3 reads TGTGCCAGCACCATACTAAAGGGCAAGACAGGGTTGGAAAAACTGTTTTTT.

Comment on this clone: Here the CDR3 omits its conserved ending phenylalanine or tryptophan, so a read error is the likely source. Because the CDR3's place on the DNA is in doubt, the DNA is left out and the CDR3 is given as listed by TCRdb. This sequence joins TRBV15 and TRBJ1-2; TRBD1, the D gene given by the table, was not confirmed from the DNA. The CDR3 spans 15 residues, counting both ends. Germline V gives CDR1 LNHNV, CDR2 YYDKDF (reference sequence). CDR3 residues: CATSRLVGTGSPDTL.

About this clone itself: Relative to the germline gene, one junction end is altered; a read error may explain this. The chain couples TRBV5-1 to TRBJ2-3, with 8 bases matching TRBD2. The CDR3 is 15 residues long. CDR1 and CDR2 (germline): SGHRS, YFSETQ. CDR3 DNA: TGCGCCAGCAGCCTTTTGAGCGGGGGCACAGATACGCGGTATTTT. Its translation: CASSLLSGGTDTRYF. Supplemented by reference TRBV5-1 and TRBJ2-3, the full variable domain reads KAGVTQTPRYLIKTRGQQVTLSCSPISGHRSVSWYQQTPGQGLQFLFEYFSETQRNKGNFPGRFSGRQFSNSRSEMNVSTLELGDSALYLCASSLLSGGTDTRYFGPGTRLTVL.

The chain employs TRBV7-2 and TRBJ2-2; TRBD2 might be the D (5 bases). The CDR3 covers 15 residues. Trimming took 1 base from V and 5 from J, leaving 11 bases between them. In germline, CDR1 is SGHTA, CDR2 FQGNSA. The chain's CDR3 is CASSLDVALTGELFF. CDR3 coding DNA: TGTGCCAGCAGCTTAGATGTAGCGTTGACCGGGGAGCTGTTTTTT.